Listed below are T cell receptor beta chains from one sample, sequenced in a study of blood T cell repertoires in COVID-19. Profiled with immunoSEQ multiplex PCR; TCRdb holds only in-frame clones, not every one. The data show roughly 38,000 clones, 80% to 85% seen once. The specimen was peripheral blood. The source is a man aged 55 to 70 with COVID-19, enrolled during active disease. CDR3s include the opening cysteine and the closing phenylalanine or tryptophan. The D gene is left open where the match is weak. Rows give clone size only sometimes, using once, few, many, or a class for an expanded clone.

abundance	v_gene	j_gene	d_gene	CDR3nt	CDR3aa
NA	TRBV3-1/TRBV3-2	TRBJ2-7	TRBD1	TGTGCCAGCAGCCCCGGGACAGGGGGCTTCTCCCTATACGAGCAGTACTTC	CASSPGTGGFSLYEQYF
NA	TRBV18	TRBJ1-1	TRBD1	TGTGCCAGCTCACGACTAACAGGGGACACTGAAGCTTTCTTT	CASSRLTGDTEAFF
NA	TRBV11-2	TRBJ1-1	NA	TGTGCCAGCAGCTTAGAGCCGTCGAGGAACACTGAAGCTTTCTTT	CASSLEPSRNTEAFF
NA	TRBV5-1	TRBJ1-4	TRBD1	TGCGCCAGCAGCGGGGACAGCGCCGGGGGTGAAAAACTGTTTTTT	CASSGDSAGGEKLFF
NA	TRBV29-1	TRBJ1-1	NA	TGCAGCGTTGTGGGGGGAGGCACTGAAGCTTTCTTT	CSVVGGGTEAFF
NA	TRBV27	TRBJ1-2	TRBD1	TGTGCCAGCAGTTTAGACAGGGTACGGGGCTACACCTTC	CASSLDRVRGYTF
few	TRBV28	TRBJ2-1	NA	TGTGCCAGCACCGAGGGGGGGATCGATGAGCAGTTCTTC	CASTEGGIDEQFF
NA	TRBV28	TRBJ1-5	NA	TGTGCCAGCAGTTTAAGGGGCTACGCGACCCGCAATCAGCCCCAGCATTTT	CASSLRGYATRNQPQHF
NA	TRBV19	TRBJ1-3	NA	TGTGCCAGCCGACGGGGGGTATCGGAAAACACCATATATTTT	CASRRGVSENTIYF
NA	TRBV3-1/TRBV3-2	TRBJ1-2	NA	TGTGCCAGCAGCTATCGATCAGGAGGCTACACCTTC	CASSYRSGGYTF
NA	TRBV6-5	TRBJ1-2	NA	TGTGCCAGCAGGGAGGGATTGGACTATGGCTACACCTTC	CASREGLDYGYTF
NA	TRBV30	TRBJ1-4	NA	TGTGCCTGGAGTAGGCGGGTCCCAGGAAAACTGTTTTTT	CAWSRRVPGKLFF
NA	TRBV12-5	TRBJ2-2	NA	TGTGCTAGTGGTTTGGGGGCTCAAATGAACACCGGGGAGCTGTTTTTT	CASGLGAQMNTGELFF
NA	TRBV12-3/TRBV12-4	TRBJ1-2	NA	TGTGCCAGCAGTTGGGGCTCCTATGGCTACACCTTC	CASSWGSYGYTF
few	TRBV10-3	TRBJ2-3	NA	TGTGCCATCGCAAATTCGAGTTCGTGGGAGTTGGCAGATACGCAGTATTTT	CAIANSSSWELADTQYF
NA	TRBV20-1	TRBJ1-6	NA	TGCAGTGCTAGAGATCTGGAGACCCTCCACTTT	CSARDLETLHF
once	TRBV28	TRBJ1-5	NA	TGTGCCAGCAGTTTTTTCGGGGGTCAGCCCCAGCATTTT	CASSFFGGQPQHF
once	TRBV6-5	TRBJ1-2	NA	TGTGCCAGCAGTTACTTCGGGGACTATGGCTACACCTTC	CASSYFGDYGYTF